This TCR beta chain is from a study of OX40 agonist ivuxolimab in advanced cancers. About the research overall: Three patients, one with hepatocellular carcinoma and two with cutaneous melanoma, achieved partial responses.

For this clone: The antigen is not known.

V shed 2 bases and J 4 bases; nucleotides not matched to a gene: 3. The germline V gene encodes CDR1 MNHEY and CDR2 SVGAGI. The CDR3 runs to 14 residues. Sequencing used immunoSEQ multiplex PCR; TCRdb keeps in-frame clones, though not all of them. The sample yields 13,000 to 15,000 clones, approximately 80% seen once. Notes on the study in general: Normalized T-cell clonal expansion was also low in a subset of nonresponders. Expanded clones tended on average to be more numerous among CD8+ T cells than CD4+.

The chain links TRBV6-5 to TRBJ1-2; 8 bases map to TRBD1. This sequence was found in an adult with an advanced solid tumor such as melanoma, head and neck, liver or kidney cancer. Here the sequenced sample was CD4+ or CD8+ T cells sorted from blood, taken in a trial of the OX40 agonist ivuxolimab. DNA for the CDR3: TGTGCCAGCAGTTACCAAGGGACAGGCTATGGCTACACCTTC. Its protein product is CASSYQGTGYGYTF.